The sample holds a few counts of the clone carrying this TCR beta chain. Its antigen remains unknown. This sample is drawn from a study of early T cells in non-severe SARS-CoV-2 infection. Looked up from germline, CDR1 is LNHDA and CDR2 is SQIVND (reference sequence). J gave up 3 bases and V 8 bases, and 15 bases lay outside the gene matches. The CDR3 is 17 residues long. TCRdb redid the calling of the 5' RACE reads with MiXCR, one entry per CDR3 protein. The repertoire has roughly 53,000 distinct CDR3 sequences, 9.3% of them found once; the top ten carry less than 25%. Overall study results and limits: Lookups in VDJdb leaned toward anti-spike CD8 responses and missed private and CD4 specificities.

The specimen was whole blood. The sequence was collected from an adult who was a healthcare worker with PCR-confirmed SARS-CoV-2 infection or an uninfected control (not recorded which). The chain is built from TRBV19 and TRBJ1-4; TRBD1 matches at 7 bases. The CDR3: CASREGGGVGPNEKLFF. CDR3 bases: TGTGCCAGTCGAGAAGGAGGGGGCGTGGGCCCTAATGAAAAACTGTTTTTT. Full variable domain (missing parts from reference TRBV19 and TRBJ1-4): DGGITQSPKYLFRKEGQNVTLSCEQNLNHDAMYWYRQDPGQGLRLIYYSQIVNDFQKGDIAEGYSVSREKKESFPLTVTSAQKNPTAFYLCASREGGGVGPNEKLFFGSGTQLSVL.